This T cell receptor beta chain originates from a study of T cells in Graves' hyperthyroidism and ophthalmopathy. Across the study: Staff took peripheral blood when the initial diagnosis was made, before any treatment began.

Germline V lookup: CDR1 MNHNS, CDR2 SASEGT. The CDR3 extends over 14 amino acids. Trimming stripped 8 bases from V and 3 bases from J, with 13 bases between. Study-level points and caveats: Classification by a 13 V-J model distinguished ophthalmopathy from stable hyperthyroidism.

Isolation of PBMCs was performed on 9.5 to 10 ml fresh peripheral blood. TCR beta CDR3 sequences were amplified from RNA transcripts. The HTBI set primed first-round TCR CDR3 RT-PCR. Via MiXCR, TCRdb re-called the multiplex PCR reads, giving one row per CDR3 protein. The sample has about 350,000 distinct CDR3 sequences; roughly 13% are singletons. This clonotype showed up just a few times. Its antigen is not known. This receptor was identified in a middle-aged woman with Graves' ophthalmopathy. The sequenced material came from blood. The rearrangement uses TRBV6-1 and TRBJ1-4; tentative D call: TRBD1 (5 bases). The CDR3: CASWDGSANEKLFF. CDR3 nucleotide sequence: TGTGCCAGCTGGGACGGCAGCGCTAATGAAAAACTGTTTTTT.